This TCR beta chain was captured by sequencing in a study of T cell responses to AZD1222 COVID-19 vaccine (dated by TCRdb to about 2021). Study-level background: TCR sequencing was performed for some 250 trial participants, of whom some 200 were given two doses of AZD1222 and around 26 were given two doses of MenACWY control vaccine. Trial participants were enrolled into age subgroups of 18-55, 56-69 and 70-plus years, which contained about 150, 27 and 61 TCR-sequenced participants, respectively. Broad study findings and their caveats: The whole spike protein was spanned by vaccine-associated CD4 TCRs, and dominant responses were seen in regions 160-218 and 743-854. Conclusions about previously exposed vaccinees are limited because only five to seven AZD1222 recipients were SARS-CoV-2 seropositive at baseline. Because no day 14 peak-response samples were available, repertoires were characterized only after the peak T cell response. Spike-specific TCR breadth and depth rose significantly after two AZD1222 doses compared with day 0 and with MenACWY recipients. The 56-69-year group was small, and its depth increase did not reach significance, likely because of low power. Participants were mostly white British and included more females than males, and it was suggested by the authors that clonal diversity may have been underestimated. Reportedly, close to half of the unique spike-specific TCRs recognized epitopes lying outside the regions that are mutated in the B.1.351 and B.1.1.7 variants.

The CDR3 regions of human TCRbeta chains were subjected to immunosequencing. Per the source publication's procedure: TCRs in the repertoires were compared against a reference library of SARS-CoV-2-specific TCRs that had been generated with the MIRA antigen-specificity platform. Breadth meant the fraction of unique TCRs that were SARS-CoV-2-associated, whereas depth meant the fraction of total T cells that were SARS-CoV-2-associated. Using the MIRA data, each spike-specific TCR was mapped to the spike region that the TCR reacts to and placed in a CD4 or CD8 class. Log10-transformed breadth and depth values were compared by one-way ANOVA with Sidak's multiple comparisons tests. This immuneACCESS table, as held by TCRdb, lists in-frame sequences with V and J called but not all clones. Of the missing ones, under half trace to an unresolved V gene in checked studies; the others have no known cause. For V, J and clone size, that table is used; D and trimming come from the DNA. The sample contains roughly 120,000 clones, approximately 88% of them found a single time. The biggest ten clones account for about 19% of the sample.

To note about this clone: Its cognate antigen has yet to be identified. Per-nucleotide qualities are absent, and no much larger clonotype sits a single base away.

Sample time point, as interpreted from the label and publication: baseline before first vaccination. The treatment or condition label of this sample denotes: meningococcal conjugate vaccine given as trial control. Vaccinee samples came from UK trials COV001 and COV002, including a single-blind randomized controlled phase 2/3 trial of AZD1222 (ChAdOx1 nCoV-19) in healthy adults. Trial participant PBMC samples were collected at day 0 and day 28 after the second dose for TCRbeta chain sequencing. CDR1 and CDR2 are drawn from the germline V gene: MGHRA, YSYEKL. The CDR3 numbers 16 residues from cysteine through phenylalanine. Kept here is only the CDR3 DNA, which spans 48 bases and is read in frame from base 1. A distance of 17 bases separates the germline ends of V and J, which lose 4 bases and 4 bases respectively.

The chain is assembled from TRBV4-1 and TRBJ1-5; a tentative D call is TRBD1 (5 bases match). Sequences were derived from peripheral blood, sampled on day 0 of MenACWY control vaccination. The receptor comes from an adult in good health. The CDR3 loop reads CASSLGRGELNQPQHF. In nucleotides, the sequence is TGCGCCAGCAGCCTAGGACGGGGGGAATTAAATCAGCCCCAGCATTTT.